This T cell receptor (beta chain) emerged from a study of metastatic and nonmetastatic thyroid tumors. TCRdb re-clonotyped the PCR reads through MiXCR. The repertoire holds 3,000 to 4,000 clones, with 30% to 35% as singletons. Prior to thyroid surgery, none of the patients had received any treatment. The CDR3 sequence is 14 residues long. Deletions cut 6 bases from V and 4 bases from J, with 16 bases between. The germline V gene encodes CDR1 MRHNA and CDR2 SNTAGT. The TCR was taken from a female donor with papillary thyroid cancer or a benign thyroid nodule (not recorded which). Some clones in this sample may be carry-over from other donors' samples. The chain recombines TRBV6-4 with TRBJ2-7; TRBD1 or TRBD2 may be the D gene (5 bases each). The sample consisted of adjacent normal tissue. CDR3 bases: TGTGCCAGCAGCTCGGTGGGGACCTTGTACGAGCAGTACTTC. Translated: CASSSVGTLYEQYF.